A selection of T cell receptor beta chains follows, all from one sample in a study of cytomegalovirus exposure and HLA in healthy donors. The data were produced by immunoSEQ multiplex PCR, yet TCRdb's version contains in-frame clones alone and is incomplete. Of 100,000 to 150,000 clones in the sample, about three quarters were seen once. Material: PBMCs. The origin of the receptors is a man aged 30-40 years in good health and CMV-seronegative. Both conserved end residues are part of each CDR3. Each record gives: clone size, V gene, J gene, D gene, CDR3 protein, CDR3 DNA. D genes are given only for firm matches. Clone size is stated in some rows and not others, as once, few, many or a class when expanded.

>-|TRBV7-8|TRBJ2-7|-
CASRRNWDAGYEQYF
TGTGCCAGCAGACGGAACTGGGATGCGGGCTACGAGCAGTACTTC
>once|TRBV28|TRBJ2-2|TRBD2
CASSFHRGLAGGAGELFF
TGTGCCAGCAGTTTCCACAGGGGACTAGCGGGAGGGGCCGGGGAGCTGTTTTTT
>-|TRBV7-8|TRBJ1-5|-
CASSLESGAGQPQHF
TGTGCCAGCAGCTTAGAATCGGGCGCGGGTCAGCCCCAGCATTTT
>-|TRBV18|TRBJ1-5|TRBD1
CASSPTGTGRTNQPQHF
TGTGCCAGCTCACCCACCGGGACAGGGCGAACAAATCAGCCCCAGCATTTT
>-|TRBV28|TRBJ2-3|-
CASRLTGRTDTQYF
TGTGCCAGCAGACTGACAGGACGCACAGATACGCAGTATTTT
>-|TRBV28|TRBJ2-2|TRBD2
CASSNGGASAGELFF
TGTGCCAGCAGTAACGGGGGGGCATCGGCCGGGGAGCTGTTTTTT
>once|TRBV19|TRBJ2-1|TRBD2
CASRTQTGGYNEQFF
TGTGCCAGTAGGACCCAGACGGGGGGCTACAATGAGCAGTTCTTC
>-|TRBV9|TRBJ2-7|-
CASSSQTGHHYEQYF
TGTGCCAGCAGCTCTCAGACGGGACACCACTACGAGCAGTACTTC
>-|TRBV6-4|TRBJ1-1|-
CASRRGTVSTEAFF
TGTGCCAGCAGGAGGGGGACCGTGAGCACTGAAGCTTTCTTT
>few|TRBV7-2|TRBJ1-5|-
CASSLGGDQPQHF
TGTGCCAGCAGCTTAGGGGGGGATCAGCCCCAGCATTTT
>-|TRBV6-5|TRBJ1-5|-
CASSYRDSEPNQPQHF
TGTGCCAGTAGTTACCGCGACAGCGAACCCAATCAGCCCCAGCATTTT
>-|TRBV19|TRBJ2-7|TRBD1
CASRMTGGGYEQYF
TGTGCCAGTAGGATGACAGGGGGCGGCTACGAGCAGTACTTC
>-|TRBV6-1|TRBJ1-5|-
CASSEKGGVSQPQHF
TGTGCCAGCAGTGAAAAGGGCGGGGTTTCCCAGCCCCAGCATTTT
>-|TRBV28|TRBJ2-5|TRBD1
CASSQAGTGHLAQYF
TGTGCCAGCAGCCAGGCCGGGACAGGCCACTTAGCCCAGTACTTC
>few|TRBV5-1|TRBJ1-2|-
CASSFYGRALGYGYTF
TGCGCCAGCAGCTTTTATGGCAGGGCATTAGGCTATGGCTACACCTTC
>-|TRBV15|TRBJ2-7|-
CATSRDLGAGLEQYF
TGTGCCACCAGCAGAGACCTCGGCGCCGGACTCGAGCAGTACTTC
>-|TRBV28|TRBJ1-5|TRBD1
CASSSRTGRSNQPQHF
TGTGCCAGCAGTTCTCGGACAGGGCGTAGCAATCAGCCCCAGCATTTT
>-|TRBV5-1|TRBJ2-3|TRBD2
CASSLEVLAGGRRTDTQYF
TGCGCCAGCAGCTTGGAAGTTCTAGCGGGAGGAAGAAGGACAGATACGCAGTATTTT
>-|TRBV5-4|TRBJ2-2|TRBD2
CASSFGREGPTGELFF
TGTGCCAGCAGCTTTGGGCGGGAGGGCCCGACCGGGGAGCTGTTTTTT
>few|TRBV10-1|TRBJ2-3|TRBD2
CASSDRGTSASTDTQYF
TGCGCCAGCAGTGACCGCGGGACTAGCGCCTCCACAGATACGCAGTATTTT
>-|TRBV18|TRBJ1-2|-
CASSPYQQGTNYGYTF
TGTGCCAGCTCACCGTATCAACAGGGTACTAACTATGGCTACACCTTC
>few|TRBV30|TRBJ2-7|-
CACAVTGVREQYF
TGTGCCTGCGCCGTAACGGGAGTGCGCGAGCAGTACTTC
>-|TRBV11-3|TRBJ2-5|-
CASSLDRGPMHF
TGTGCCAGCAGCTTAGATCGCGGGCCGATGCACTTC
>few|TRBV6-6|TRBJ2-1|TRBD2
CASSSGTSGRLNEQFF
TGTGCCAGCAGTTCCGGGACTAGCGGGAGATTGAATGAGCAGTTCTTC
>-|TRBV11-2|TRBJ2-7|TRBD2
CASSPTSGSHEQYF
TGTGCCAGCAGCCCGACTAGCGGGAGCCACGAGCAGTACTTC
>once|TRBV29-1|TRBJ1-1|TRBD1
CSVVLPTGAAHTEAFF
TGCAGCGTTGTCCTCCCTACAGGGGCTGCTCACACTGAAGCTTTCTTT
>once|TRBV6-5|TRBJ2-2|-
CASSYSEGFTGELFF
TGTGCCAGCAGTTACTCGGAGGGGTTCACCGGGGAGCTGTTTTTT
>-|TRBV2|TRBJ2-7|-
CASTDTLDGGGGEQYF
TGTGCCAGCACCGACACTCTGGACGGTGGGGGAGGCGAGCAGTACTTC
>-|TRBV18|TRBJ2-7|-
CASSPPGGPSEQYF
TGTGCCAGCTCACCACCAGGAGGGCCGAGCGAGCAGTACTTC
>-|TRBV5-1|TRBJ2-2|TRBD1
CASSRGQGMAGELFF
TGCGCCAGCAGCCGAGGACAGGGGATGGCCGGGGAGCTGTTTTTT
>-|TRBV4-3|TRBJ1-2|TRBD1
CASSPDRGRYGYTF
TGCGCCAGCAGCCCCGACAGGGGGAGATATGGCTACACCTTC
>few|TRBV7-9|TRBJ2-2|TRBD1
CASSPRTGLDTGELFF
TGTGCCAGCAGCCCGAGGACAGGCCTGGACACCGGGGAGCTGTTTTTT
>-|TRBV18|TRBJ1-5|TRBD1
CASSPEQGQPQHF
TGTGCCAGCTCACCCGAACAGGGGCAGCCCCAGCATTTT
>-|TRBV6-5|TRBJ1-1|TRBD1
CASSYTGTGSYGKAFF
TGTGCCAGCAGTTACACCGGGACAGGGTCTTACGGGAAAGCTTTCTTT
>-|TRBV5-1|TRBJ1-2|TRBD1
CASSGTGRNYGYTF
TGCGCCAGCAGCGGGACAGGGAGGAACTATGGCTACACCTTC
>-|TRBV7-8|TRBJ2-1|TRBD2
CASSLSPGLAAYNEQFF
TGTGCCAGCAGCTTAAGTCCGGGACTAGCGGCCTACAATGAGCAGTTCTTC
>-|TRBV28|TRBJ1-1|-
CASRLTQGRAFF
TGTGCCAGCAGGTTGACACAGGGACGCGCTTTCTTT
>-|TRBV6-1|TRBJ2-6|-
CASVQGVSGANVLTF
TGTGCCAGCGTACAGGGTGTCTCTGGGGCCAACGTCCTGACTTTC
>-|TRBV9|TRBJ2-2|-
CASSLRLDRRNTGELFF
TGTGCCAGCAGCCTTCGGCTAGACAGGCGGAACACCGGGGAGCTGTTTTTT
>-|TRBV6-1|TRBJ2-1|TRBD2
CASSEEASGVYNEQFF
TGTGCCAGCAGTGAAGAGGCTAGCGGGGTTTACAATGAGCAGTTCTTC
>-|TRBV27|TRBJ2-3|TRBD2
CASSYLAGADTQYF
TGTGCCAGCAGTTATCTAGCGGGAGCAGATACGCAGTATTTT
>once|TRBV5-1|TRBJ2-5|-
CASSLGLLQETQYF
TGCGCCAGCAGCTTGGGACTACTCCAAGAGACCCAGTACTTC
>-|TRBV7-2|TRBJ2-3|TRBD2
CASSKGLAGLVNTDTQYF
TGTGCCAGCAGTAAGGGACTAGCGGGGTTAGTTAACACAGATACGCAGTATTTT
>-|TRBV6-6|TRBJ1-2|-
CASSTPGGGVNYGYTF
TGTGCCAGCAGTACCCCCGGAGGAGGAGTTAACTATGGCTACACCTTC
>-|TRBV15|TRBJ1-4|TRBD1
CATSRDKGRGTTNEKLFF
TGTGCCACCAGCAGAGATAAGGGCAGGGGGACGACTAATGAAAAACTGTTTTTT
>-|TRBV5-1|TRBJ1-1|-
CASSDGRNTEAFF
TGCGCCAGCAGCGATGGCAGGAACACTGAAGCTTTCTTT
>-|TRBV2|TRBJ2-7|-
CASSDTYEQYF
TGTGCCAGCAGTGATACCTACGAGCAGTACTTC